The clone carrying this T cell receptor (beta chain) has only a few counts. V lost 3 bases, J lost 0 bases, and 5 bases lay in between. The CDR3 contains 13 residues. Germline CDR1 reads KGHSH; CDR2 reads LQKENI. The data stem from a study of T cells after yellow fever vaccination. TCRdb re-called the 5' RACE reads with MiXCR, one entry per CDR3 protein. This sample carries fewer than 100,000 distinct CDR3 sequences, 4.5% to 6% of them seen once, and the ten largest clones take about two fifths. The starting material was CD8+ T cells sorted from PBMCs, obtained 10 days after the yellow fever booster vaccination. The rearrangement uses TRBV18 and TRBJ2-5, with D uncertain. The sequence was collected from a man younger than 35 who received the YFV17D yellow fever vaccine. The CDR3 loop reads CASSPPYQETQYF. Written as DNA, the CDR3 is TGTGCCAGCTCACCGCCGTACCAAGAGACCCAGTACTTC.